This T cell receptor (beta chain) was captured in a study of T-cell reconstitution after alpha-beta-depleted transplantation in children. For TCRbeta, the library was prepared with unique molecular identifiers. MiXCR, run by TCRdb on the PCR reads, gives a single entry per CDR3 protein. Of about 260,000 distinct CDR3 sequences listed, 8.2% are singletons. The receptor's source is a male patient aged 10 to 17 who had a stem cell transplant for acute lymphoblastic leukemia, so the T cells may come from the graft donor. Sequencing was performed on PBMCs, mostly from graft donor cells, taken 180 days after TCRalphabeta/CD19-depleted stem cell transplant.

CDR3 sequence reads: CASSQGTAQYF. CDR3 in DNA: TGTGCCAGCAGCCAAGGGACCGCTCAGTACTTC. V gene TRBV14 combines with J gene TRBJ2-4; D is unclear. Germline assignment: CDR1 SGHDN and CDR2 FVKESK. This CDR3 is built from 11 residues. Trimming cost V 1 base and J 12 bases, with 7 bases left between them.